These 23 T cell receptor beta chains were sequenced from one sample in a study of technical replicates of blood from several donors. The repertoire was sequenced with immunoSEQ multiplex PCR; TCRdb's copy has only in-frame clones and lacks some. The data hold about 50,000 clones, with 95% to 96% observed a single time. Sequenced material: T cells isolated from PBMCs. The origin of the receptors is a human donor in good health.

This clone was picked up one time. V is TRBV10-3 and J is TRBJ2-7; D unclear. With 2 bases removed from V and 0 bases from J, the gap between germline ends came to 11 bases. CDR3 size: 15 residues. CDR1 is ENHRY and CDR2 is SYGVKD in the germline V gene. The CDR3 nucleotides are TGTGCCATCAGTGAGGGAGACTTAAGCTCCTACGAGCAGTACTTC. Translation: CAISEGDLSSYEQYF.

The CDR3 loop reads CASSTSSSGRASTPYEQFF. The CDR3 nucleotides read TGTGCCAGCAGCACCAGTAGTAGCGGGAGGGCCTCGACTCCCTATGAGCAGTTCTTC. This sequence joins TRBV11-2 and TRBJ2-1; TRBD2 agrees at 11 bases. Germline loops: CDR1 SGHAT, CDR2 FQNNGV. The CDR3 has 19 residues. V trimming: 5 bases; J trimming: 8 bases; junction bases outside the gene matches: 20.

The genes are TRBV5-1 and TRBJ1-1, with TRBD1 as a possible D gene (5 bases). Germline CDR1 is SGHRS and CDR2 is YFSETQ. The CDR3 extends over 16 amino acids. The germline V and J ends were trimmed by 0 bases and 1 base, with 13 bases remaining between them. The CDR3 DNA sequence: TGCGCCAGCAGCTTGGGCAGGGAACTCGGGAACACTGAAGCTTTCTTT. Its translation: CASSLGRELGNTEAFF.

This chain links TRBV2 with TRBJ2-7; 8 bases line up with TRBD1. The V segment lost 6 bases and the J segment 2 bases; nucleotides outside the gene matches: 6. This CDR3 is built from 14 residues. Per germline, CDR1 SNHLY and CDR2 FYNNEI. Here the CDR3 reads CASRLAQGAYEQYF. The CDR3 coding sequence is TGTGCCAGCAGGTTGGCACAGGGGGCCTACGAGCAGTACTTC.

The V gene is TRBV5-1, the J gene TRBJ1-2; possible D gene TRBD1, 5 bases. Germline CDR1 is SGHRS and CDR2 is YFSETQ. V lost 2 bases and J lost 6, with 11 bases in between. This CDR3 is 13 amino acids long. The CDR3: CASSLNDRDGYTF. CDR3 nucleotide sequence: TGCGCCAGCAGCTTAAACGACAGAGATGGCTACACCTTC.

The gene calls are TRBV2 and TRBJ1-1; D remains ambiguous. V gave up 3 bases and J gave up 3 bases, with 8 bases separating them. Germline V gene lookup returns CDR1 SNHLY and CDR2 FYNNEI. This CDR3 contains 13 residues. CDR3 sequence (DNA): TGTGCCAGCAGTGAGAAGGAGTACACTGAAGCTTTCTTT. Residues: CASSEKEYTEAFF.

The chain recombines TRBV19 with TRBJ1-5, with 7 bases identical to TRBD1. Germline CDR1 reads LNHDA; CDR2 reads SQIVND (reference sequence). The CDR3 runs to 15 residues. The V gene end was trimmed by 1 base and the J gene end by 3 bases; junction bases not matched to a gene: 3. The CDR3 bases are TGTGCCAGTAGTATAGCTGACAGGGACAATCAGCCCCAGCATTTT. This gives the protein CASSIADRDNQPQHF.

The rearrangement uses TRBV7-3 and TRBJ2-1, with 13 bases matching TRBD2. The CDR3 extends over 15 amino acids. With V trimmed by 5 bases and J by 7 bases, 5 bases remained unmatched. CDR1 is SGHTA, CDR2 FQGTGA, per germline. Written as DNA, the CDR3 is TGTGCCAGCAGCCGTTCGGGACTAGCGGGGAATGAGCAGTTCTTC. Protein product: CASSRSGLAGNEQFF.

This chain links TRBV5-1 with TRBJ2-7; TRBD2 agrees at 10 bases. Germline CDR1 SGHRS, CDR2 YFSETQ. V was clipped by 0 bases and J by 5 bases; unmatched bases: 5. The CDR3 sequence is 15 residues long. The CDR3 bases are TGCGCCAGCAGCTTGGCATGGCTAGCGGGAGACGAGCAGTACTTC. Its translation is CASSLAWLAGDEQYF.

V usage is TRBV19 and J usage is TRBJ1-5; 7 bases fit TRBD1. Germline loops: CDR1 LNHDA, CDR2 SQIVND (reference sequence). The length of the CDR3 is 15 residues. Trimming removed 5 bases from V and 3 bases from J; junction bases left unmatched: 7. The CDR3 region has the DNA TGTGCCAGTAGTCTTCCAGACAGGGACAATCAGCCCCAGCATTTT. Its translation: CASSLPDRDNQPQHF. Full variable domain (missing parts from reference TRBV19 and TRBJ1-5): DGGITQSPKYLFRKEGQNVTLSCEQNLNHDAMYWYRQDPGQGLRLIYYSQIVNDFQKGDIAEGYSVSREKKESFPLTVTSAQKNPTAFYLCASSLPDRDNQPQHFGDGTRLSIL.

This chain links TRBV5-1 with TRBJ2-7, with 9 bases lining up with TRBD1. In germline, CDR1 is SGHRS, CDR2 YFSETQ. With 5 bases clipped from V and 5 bases from J, the junction kept 14 bases outside the gene matches. The CDR3 is 16 residues long. The CDR3 DNA reads as TGCGCCAGCAGGCCTAGCCTGGGACAGGGTTCCCACGAGCAGTACTTC. Amino acid sequence: CASRPSLGQGSHEQYF.

The genes are TRBV6-1 and TRBJ2-7; no firm D call. This CDR3 contains 16 residues. Trimming stripped 1 base from V and 7 bases from J, with 20 bases between. CDR1 MNHNS and CDR2 SASEGT come from the germline V gene. The CDR3 loop is CASSEDFGRLFVEQYF. The CDR3, as DNA: TGTGCCAGCAGTGAAGATTTCGGTAGATTATTTGTAGAGCAGTACTTC.

The rearrangement uses TRBV6-5 and TRBJ1-2; tentatively, D is TRBD1 (5 bases). CDR1 MNHEY and CDR2 SVGAGI come from the germline V gene. This CDR3 is built from 13 residues. V shed 6 bases and J shed 5 bases, with 13 bases lying between them. Written as DNA, the CDR3 is TGTGCCAGCAGCCACCCCCAGGGATATGGCTACACCTTC. Its translation: CASSHPQGYGYTF.

V usage is TRBV7-2 and J usage is TRBJ1-2, with D perhaps matching TRBD1 (6 bases). Germline values: CDR1 SGHTA, CDR2 FQGNSA. The germline V and J ends were trimmed by 0 bases and 6 bases, with 14 bases remaining between them. CDR3 length: 15 residues. The DNA of the CDR3 is TGTGCCAGCAGCTTAGCGGTGGGGGCGCAGGATGGCTACACCTTC. It encodes CASSLAVGAQDGYTF.

On this clone itself: Other DNA sequences of this sample code for an identical CDR3. The V gene is TRBV7-3, the J gene TRBJ2-3; 8 nucleotides align to TRBD2. CDR1 and CDR2 (germline): SGHTA, FQGTGA. This CDR3 comprises 16 residues. J was trimmed by 0 bases and V by 2 bases; bases with no gene match: 4. CDR3: CASSLLAGTSTDTQYF. The DNA for the CDR3 is TGTGCCAGCAGCTTACTAGCGGGTACTAGCACAGATACGCAGTATTTT.

The rearrangement links TRBV29-1 to TRBJ2-1; no reliable D call. Germline CDR1 and CDR2: SQVTM and ANQGSEA. This CDR3 has 13 amino acids. The V end lost 7 bases, the J end lost 0 bases, and 10 bases lay between the germline ends. The CDR3 DNA reads TGCAGCGCCCCGAGTAGCTCCTACAATGAGCAGTTCTTC. This gives the protein CSAPSSSYNEQFF.

The chain joins TRBV6-5 to TRBJ1-4; 7 nucleotides match TRBD1. The germline V gene encodes CDR1 MNHEY and CDR2 SVGAGI. The CDR3 length is 15 residues. With V trimmed by 6 bases and J by 7 bases, 11 bases remained unmatched. The DNA of the CDR3 is TGTGCCAGCAGCCGCCCTAGGTCAGGGGGTGAAAAACTGTTTTTT. This encodes CASSRPRSGGEKLFF.

This chain links TRBV12-5 with TRBJ2-2, with 12 positions matching TRBD2. The length of the CDR3 is 16 residues. With V trimmed by 3 bases and J by 5 bases, 4 bases remained unmatched. Germline V gene sequence: CDR1 LGHNT, CDR2 FRNRAP. The DNA of the CDR3 is TGTGCTAGTGGTTTAGGACTAGCGGGACGAACCGGGGAGCTGTTTTTT. Encoded protein: CASGLGLAGRTGELFF.

CDR3 nucleotides: TGCAGCGCCCGACAGGGTCAAGATACGCAGTATTTT. It yields the protein CSARQGQDTQYF. The chain has TRBV29-1 and TRBJ2-3, with 7 bases that match TRBD1. This CDR3 spans 12 amino acids. The J segment lost 5 bases and the V segment lost 7 bases, leaving 6 bases of the junction unmatched. The germline V gene has CDR1 SQVTM and CDR2 ANQGSEA.

The J gene is TRBJ2-2, the V gene TRBV27; 9 positions agree with TRBD2. The germline CDR1 and CDR2 sequences are MNHEY and SMNVEV (reference sequence). Germline trimming cut 3 bases from V and 6 bases from J; bases unmatched to any gene: 2. The CDR3 contains 14 residues. DNA for the CDR3: TGTGCCAGCAGTTTGACTAGCGGCGCCGGGGAGCTGTTTTTT. It codes for CASSLTSGAGELFF.

This chain links TRBV19 with TRBJ2-7; 10 nucleotides agree with TRBD1. Per the germline V gene, CDR1 is LNHDA and CDR2 is SQIVND (reference sequence). After removal of 6 bases from V and 5 bases from J, the junction contained 10 bases not matched to a gene. This CDR3 region has 15 residues. The CDR3 here is CASSLSGTGAHEQYF. The DNA of the CDR3 is TGTGCCAGTAGCCTCTCCGGGACAGGGGCCCACGAGCAGTACTTC.

The gene calls are TRBV12-2 and TRBJ2-2; the D segment call TRBD1 is taken from the table without a DNA check. TRBV12-2 is a pseudogene segment. This CDR3 comprises 15 residues. CDR3 bases: TGTGCAAGTCGCTTTCAGGGGATATCCACCGGGGAGCTGTTTTTT. It encodes CASRFQGISTGELFF.

V and J are TRBV6-1 and TRBJ1-5; D gene uncertain. V lost 1 base and J lost 14, with 15 bases in between. The germline V gene has CDR1 MNHNS and CDR2 SASEGT. CDR3 length: 13 residues. The CDR3 loop is CASSEDGAGQKHF. In DNA form, the CDR3 reads TGTGCCAGCAGTGAAGACGGCGCAGGCCAAAAGCATTTT.